The TCR beta chain under discussion was sequenced for a study of persistence of HIV-infected CD4 T cells. Lysates of CMV-infected fibroblasts at around 9.9 ug/mL stimulated these cells. Memory cells lacking CD40L and CD69 with high CD45RO were sorted. Points on this clone: Its target is not known.

V gave up 6 bases and J gave up 7 bases; unmatched junction bases: 12. Per the germline V gene, CDR1 is LNHDA and CDR2 is SQIVND (reference sequence). The CDR3 length is 16 residues. This was the immunoSEQ version 4 assay in survey mode. Profiling relied on immunoSEQ multiplex PCR, and the TCRdb table lists in-frame clones only, not all of them. Of roughly 34,000 clones in the sample, more than 75% were seen once. The chain employs TRBV19 and TRBJ2-3, with 11 bases lining up with TRBD1. The starting material was CD4+ T cells sorted from PBMCs after 18-hour stimulation, obtained from a patient who received antiretroviral therapy. The source is an adult woman with HIV who was CMV-seropositive. CDR3 nucleotides: TGTGCCAGTAGCTCCGTAGGACAGGGGGCAGGAAATACGCAGTATTTT. It translates to CASSSVGQGAGNTQYF.